Below are 8 T cell receptor beta chains sequenced from a single sample in a study of blood T cell repertoires in COVID-19. Using immunoSEQ multiplex PCR, the repertoire was profiled, and TCRdb retains in-frame clones only, with some absent. Of around 500,000 clones in the sample, 80% to 90% were seen once. Sample: peripheral blood. The receptor source for this set is a human donor in a cohort sampled during active COVID-19.

Of note for this clone: The junction does not match germline at one end; this may be a read error. This chain links TRBV4-3 with TRBJ1-1, with D perhaps TRBD1 (6 bases). Per germline, CDR1 LGHNA and CDR2 YSLEER. The CDR3 contains 15 residues. CDR3 in amino acids: CASSQVEGGNPEAFF. The CDR3 DNA reads as TGCGCCAGCAGCCAAGTCGAGGGGGGGAACCCTGAAGCTTTCTTT.

Written as DNA, the CDR3 is TGTGCCAGCAGTCCTAGATCGGACTCGAGCTCCTACAATGAGCAGTTCTTC. It yields the protein CASSPRSDSSSYNEQFF. This chain links TRBV6-6 with TRBJ2-1, with D perhaps matching TRBD2 (5 bases). The germline gives CDR1 MNHNY, CDR2 SVGAGI (reference sequence). The CDR3 has 17 residues. The V gene lost 5 bases and the J gene lost 0 bases, with 17 bases spanning the gap.

The chain employs TRBV6-5 and TRBJ2-1, with 8 bases matching TRBD2. The junction had 3 bases not matched to a gene; V was cut back by 0 bases and J by 5 bases. Germline CDR1 MNHEY, CDR2 SVGAGI. This CDR3 has 15 residues. CDR3 sequence: CASSYSAGEHNEQFF. In DNA form, the CDR3 reads TGTGCCAGCAGTTACTCAGCGGGGGAACACAATGAGCAGTTCTTC.

V gene TRBV4-3 combines with J gene TRBJ2-7, with 7 bases that match TRBD1. The V gene end was trimmed by 3 bases and the J gene end by 2 bases; junction bases not matched to a gene: 13. Per germline, CDR1 LGHNA and CDR2 YSLEER. The CDR3 has 17 residues. CDR3 DNA: TGCGCCAGCAGCCAGGACCTTGTTGACAGGGTCCCCTACGAGCAGTACTTC. This sequence encodes CASSQDLVDRVPYEQYF.

The rearrangement uses TRBV28 and TRBJ1-1; no reliable D call. CDR1 and CDR2 (germline): MDHEN, SYDVKM. The CDR3 is 10 amino acids. The CDR3 sequence: CASREGEAFF. CDR3 DNA: TGTGCGAGCCGGGAGGGCGAAGCTTTCTTT.

The V call is TRBV15, the J call TRBJ2-7; 11 positions match TRBD2. This CDR3 has 17 residues. The trim removed 0 bases at V and 0 bases at J, leaving 4 bases unmatched. Germline-derived CDR1 and CDR2 are LNHNV and YYDKDF (reference sequence). CDR3 loop: CATSRDLAGGSSYEQYF. In DNA, the CDR3 is TGTGCCACCAGCAGAGACCTAGCGGGAGGAAGCTCCTACGAGCAGTACTTC. The complete variable domain, with remaining parts taken from reference TRBV15 and TRBJ2-7, reads DAMVIQNPRYQVTQFGKPVTLSCSQTLNHNVMYWYQQKSSQAPKLLFHYYDKDFNNEADTPDNFQSRRPNTSFCFLDIRSPGLGDTAMYLCATSRDLAGGSSYEQYFGPGTRLTVT.

The chain is built from TRBV30 and TRBJ1-2; D ambiguous. Looked up from germline, CDR1 is GTSNPN and CDR2 is SVGIG (reference sequence). The CDR3 consists of 13 residues. V lost 0 bases and J 8 bases, leaving 13 bases between the germline ends. CDR3 protein: CAWSVSREVGYTF. CDR3 nucleotide sequence: TGTGCCTGGAGTGTTAGTAGGGAGGTAGGCTACACCTTC.

The J gene is TRBJ2-7, the V gene TRBV4-1; TRBD1 matches at 8 bases. The CDR3 spans 15 residues. Germline CDR1 and CDR2: MGHRA and YSYEKL. After removal of 1 base from V and 2 bases from J, the junction contained 4 bases not matched to a gene. The CDR3 nucleotides are TGCGCCAGCAGCCAAGCTGGACAGGGTCCCTACGAGCAGTACTTC. This sequence encodes CASSQAGQGPYEQYF.